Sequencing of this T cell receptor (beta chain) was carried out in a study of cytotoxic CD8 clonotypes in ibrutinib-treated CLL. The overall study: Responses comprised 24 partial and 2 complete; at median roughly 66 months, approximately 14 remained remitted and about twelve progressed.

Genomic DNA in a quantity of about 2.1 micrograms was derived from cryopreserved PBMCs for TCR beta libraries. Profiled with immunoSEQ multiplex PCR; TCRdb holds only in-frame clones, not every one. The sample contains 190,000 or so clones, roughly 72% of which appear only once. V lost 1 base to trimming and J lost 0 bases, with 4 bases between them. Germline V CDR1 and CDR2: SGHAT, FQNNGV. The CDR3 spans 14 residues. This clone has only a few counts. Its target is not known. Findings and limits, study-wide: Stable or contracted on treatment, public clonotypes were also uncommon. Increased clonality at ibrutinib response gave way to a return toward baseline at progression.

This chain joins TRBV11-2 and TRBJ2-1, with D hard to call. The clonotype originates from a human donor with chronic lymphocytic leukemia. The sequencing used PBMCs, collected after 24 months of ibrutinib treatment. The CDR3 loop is CASSLVDSYNEQFF. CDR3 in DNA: TGTGCCAGCAGCTTAGTCGACTCCTACAATGAGCAGTTCTTC.